The 5 T cell receptor beta chains listed next were all sequenced from one sample in a study of blood T cell repertoires in COVID-19. Here immunoSEQ multiplex PCR was the method, and the copy in TCRdb shows in-frame clones only, minus some. The table lists around 300,000 clones, around nine tenths of them singletons, with 0.95% to 1.3% in the top ten. The sample taken for sequencing was PBMCs or T cells enriched from blood (not recorded which). The origin of the receptors is a woman in her thirties who had recovered from COVID-19.

J is TRBJ2-7 and V is TRBV6-2 or TRBV6-3; 11 nucleotides align to TRBD1. The V gene end was trimmed by 0 bases and the J gene end by 4 bases; junction bases not matched to a gene: 5. Germline V lookup: CDR1 MNHEY, CDR2 SVGEGT. The CDR3 consists of 16 residues. As DNA, the CDR3 is TGTGCCAGCAGTTACTCAGGACAGGGGGCTAGGTACGAGCAGTACTTC. Translation: CASSYSGQGARYEQYF.

The V gene is TRBV4-1, the J gene TRBJ2-2; unclear D gene. Trimming shortened V by 0 bases and J by 4 bases, and 6 bases separated the two germline ends. Germline assignment: CDR1 MGHRA and CDR2 YSYEKL. The CDR3 sequence is 14 residues long. The CDR3 nucleotides are TGCGCCAGCAGCCAAGAACATCTCACCGGGGAGCTGTTTTTT. As protein: CASSQEHLTGELFF.

This clone has just one count. The chain is built from TRBV6-5 and TRBJ2-1; tentative D call: TRBD2 (6 bases). With 7 bases removed from V and 7 bases from J, the gap between germline ends came to 8 bases. Per the germline V gene, CDR1 is MNHEY and CDR2 is SVGAGI. This CDR3 contains 11 residues. The CDR3 loop reads CASTGGNEQFF. The CDR3 bases are TGTGCCAGCACTGGGGGGAATGAGCAGTTCTTC.

This clone was observed once. This sequence joins TRBV14 and TRBJ2-3; 7 nucleotides align to TRBD1. Germline V gene lookup returns CDR1 SGHDN and CDR2 FVKESK. This CDR3 is built from 17 residues. Losses at the gene ends were 0 bases for V and 2 bases for J; bases not matched to a gene: 8. The CDR3 is CASSQDVGTATTDTQYF. The CDR3 DNA reads as TGTGCCAGCAGCCAAGATGTTGGGACAGCGACCACAGATACGCAGTATTTT.

CDR3 sequence (DNA): TGTGCCAGCAGTGAATTAAGGGGCGGCAGACCAGCGAACACCGGGGAGCTGTTTTTT. Translating gives CASSELRGGRPANTGELFF. The gene calls are TRBV6-1 and TRBJ2-2; D possibly corresponds to TRBD1 (5 bases). The CDR3 loop spans 19 amino acids. The V end lost 2 bases, the J end lost 0 bases, and 19 bases lay between the germline ends. Germline values: CDR1 MNHNS, CDR2 SASEGT.